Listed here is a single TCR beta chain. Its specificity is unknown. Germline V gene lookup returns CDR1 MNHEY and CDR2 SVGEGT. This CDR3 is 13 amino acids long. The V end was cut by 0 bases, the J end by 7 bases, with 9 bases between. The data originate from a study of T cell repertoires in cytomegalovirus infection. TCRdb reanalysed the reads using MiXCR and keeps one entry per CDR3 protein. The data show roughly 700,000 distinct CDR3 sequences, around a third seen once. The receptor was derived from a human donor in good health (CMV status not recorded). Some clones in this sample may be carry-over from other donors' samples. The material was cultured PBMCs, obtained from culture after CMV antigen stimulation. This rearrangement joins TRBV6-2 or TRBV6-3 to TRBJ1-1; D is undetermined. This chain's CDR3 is CASSYSRHSEAFF. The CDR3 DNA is TGTGCCAGCAGTTACTCGAGACACAGTGAAGCTTTCTTT.